One sample yielded the 27 T cell receptor beta chains listed below, sequenced in a study of CD8 T cells in ankylosing spondylitis. TCRdb independently ran MiXCR on the 5' RACE reads; one entry per CDR3 protein. The sample records around 330,000 distinct CDR3 sequences, approximately 10% being singletons. The sequenced material came from blood, either unsorted or a sorted T cell fraction (not recorded which). The source is a female donor with ankylosing spondylitis or in good health (not recorded which).

This clonotype was seen repeatedly, ten times or more. This chain links TRBV6-1 with TRBJ2-3, with 9 bases aligning to TRBD1. Looked up from germline, CDR1 is MNHNS and CDR2 is SASEGT. This CDR3 is built from 16 residues. J was trimmed by 4 bases and V by 8 bases; bases with no gene match: 13. CDR3 in amino acids: CASGNPTGGFSDTQYF. The CDR3 DNA sequence: TGTGCCAGCGGCAACCCAACAGGGGGCTTCTCAGATACGCAGTATTTT.

This clonotype was counted a few times. The chain recombines TRBV28 with TRBJ1-1; 8 nucleotides line up with TRBD1. V trimming: 5 bases; J trimming: 1 base; junction bases outside the gene matches: 9. CDR1 and CDR2 from the germline V gene are MDHEN and SYDVKM. This CDR3 has 16 residues. This CDR3 reads CASSLLGTGANTEAFF. CDR3 nucleotides: TGTGCCAGCAGTCTACTTGGGACAGGAGCGAACACTGAAGCTTTCTTT.

This clonotype has ten or more counts. CDR3 nucleotides: TGTGCCAGCAGCGTGGGGGACAGGGGAGATACGCAGTATTTT. It is translated as CASSVGDRGDTQYF. The chain links TRBV9 to TRBJ2-3, with 10 bases fitting TRBD1. Per germline, CDR1 SGDLS and CDR2 YYNGEE. The CDR3 contains 14 residues. V dropped 2 bases and J dropped 5; count of bases not matched to a gene: 2. Complete variable domain (other parts from reference TRBV9 and TRBJ2-3): DSGVTQTPKHLITATGQRVTLRCSPRSGDLSVYWYQQSLDQGLQFLIQYYNGEERAKGNILERFSAQQFPDLHSELNLSSLELGDSALYFCASSVGDRGDTQYFGPGTRLTVL.

At least ten counts were recorded for this clonotype. The chain combines TRBV29-1 with TRBJ2-1; D is uncertain. This CDR3 is 12 amino acids long. CDR1 and CDR2 from the germline V gene are SQVTM and ANQGSEA. Trimming left V 6 bases short and J 5 bases short, with 11 bases between. In DNA, the CDR3 is TGCAGCGTAGTCGCGCTAAACAATGAGCAGTTCTTC. Translated, it gives CSVVALNNEQFF.

The chain joins TRBV19 to TRBJ2-1; possibly TRBD1 or TRBD2 for D (5 bases each). CDR1 and CDR2 (germline): LNHDA, SQIVND (reference sequence). The CDR3 has 15 amino acids. Trimming removed 4 bases at V and 4 bases at J, with 14 bases between. This CDR3 reads CASSSAGTLYNEQFF. DNA for the CDR3: TGTGCCAGTAGTAGCGCCGGGACGCTATACAATGAGCAGTTCTTC.

The CDR3 loop is CASSQDRGPVQPQHF. CDR3 coding DNA: TGTGCCAGCAGCCAAGACAGGGGCCCCGTCCAGCCCCAGCATTTT. This sequence joins TRBV5-5 and TRBJ1-5; 8 bases are a match to TRBD1. Per germline, CDR1 SGHKS and CDR2 YYEKEE (reference sequence). With 4 bases clipped from V and 7 bases from J, the junction kept 10 bases outside the gene matches. The CDR3 has 15 residues.

This chain uses TRBV20-1 with TRBJ2-1; 7 nucleotides line up with TRBD2. The CDR3 consists of 16 residues. Germline V gene data show CDR1 as DFQATT and CDR2 as SNEGSKA (reference sequence). The junction had 7 bases not matched to a gene; V was cut back by 0 bases and J by 2 bases. In DNA, the CDR3 is TGCAGTGCTAGAGATCGTATGGGGGGGACCTACAATGAGCAGTTCTTC. This translates into CSARDRMGGTYNEQFF.

The table lists this clonotype with many counts. The V gene is TRBV7-3, the J gene TRBJ1-1, with 7 bases identical to TRBD1. The V gene's germline CDR1 is SGHTA and CDR2 FQGTGA. V was pared by 1 base and J by 3 bases, with 8 bases of the junction left unmatched. CDR3 length: 16 amino acids. CDR3 in amino acids: CASSLNGAGGDTEAFF. In DNA form, the CDR3 reads TGTGCCAGCAGCTTAAATGGGGCAGGGGGGGACACTGAAGCTTTCTTT.

This clonotype was seen ten or more times. This chain links TRBV29-1 with TRBJ2-7, with D hard to call. The V gene lost 4 bases and the J gene lost 7 bases, with 8 bases spanning the gap. CDR1 is SQVTM and CDR2 is ANQGSEA in the germline V gene. CDR3 size: 10 residues. CDR3 nucleotide sequence: TGCAGCGTTGGATCGCCTGAGCAGTACTTC. Its translation is CSVGSPEQYF.

Comments on this clonotype: A clone one base away is much larger, so this may be a read error. The J gene is TRBJ2-5, the V gene TRBV7-2; D is perhaps TRBD1 or TRBD2 (7 bases each). CDR1 is SGHTA, CDR2 FQGNSA, per germline. The CDR3 contains 15 residues. The CDR3 DNA is TGTGCCACCAGCCCCAGGGGGGGGACGGAAGAGACCCAGTACTTC. Translated, it gives CATSPRGGTEETQYF. Variable domain in full (rest from reference TRBV7-2 and TRBJ2-5): GAGVSQSPSNKVTEKGKDVELRCDPISGHTALYWYRQSLGQGLEFLIYFQGNSAPDKSGLPSDRFSAERTGGSVSTLTIQRTQQEDSAVYLCATSPRGGTEETQYFGPGTRLLVL.

The table lists this clonotype with a few counts. V and J are TRBV5-1 and TRBJ2-2; D might be TRBD2 (5 bases). The V gene's germline CDR1 is SGHRS and CDR2 YFSETQ. CDR3 length: 15 amino acids. V was clipped by 4 bases and J by 5 bases, with 15 bases between them. The CDR3 sequence is CASSHSERGTGELFF. CDR3 DNA: TGCGCCAGCAGCCACAGTGAACGGGGAACCGGGGAGCTGTTTTTT.

This clonotype occurred many times. This rearrangement joins TRBV4-2 to TRBJ2-2; D may correspond to TRBD1 or TRBD2 (6 bases each). This CDR3 is 16 amino acids long. V lost 4 bases and J lost 4, with 16 bases in between. CDR1 and CDR2 from the germline V gene are LGHNA and YNFKEQ. The CDR3 reads CASSRDFRGFTGELFF. The CDR3 region has the DNA TGTGCCAGCAGCCGGGACTTCAGGGGTTTCACCGGGGAGCTGTTTTTT.

This clonotype has a count of ten or more. The chain joins TRBV12-3 or TRBV12-4 to TRBJ1-6; D gene unclear. There are 15 residues in the CDR3. V dropped 5 bases and J dropped 6 bases, with 14 bases sitting between them. This CDR3 reads CASSPFDTPNSPLHF. The CDR3 nucleotides are TGTGCCAGCAGTCCCTTTGACACCCCTAATTCACCCCTCCACTTT.

This clonotype was counted many times. CDR3 nucleotide sequence: TGTGCCAGCAGTTTACTCAATCCCGGAGCACACGACTCACACACCGGGGAGCTGTTTTTT. Translation: CASSLLNPGAHDSHTGELFF. V gene TRBV6-8 combines with J gene TRBJ2-2, with D uncertain. The V end was cut by 4 bases, the J end by 3 bases, with 27 bases between. This CDR3 is built from 20 residues. Germline CDR1 reads MNHGY; CDR2 reads SAAAGT.

The V call is TRBV15, the J call TRBJ2-3; D is perhaps TRBD1 (6 bases). The V gene lost 1 base and the J gene lost 5 bases, with 13 bases spanning the gap. The CDR3 loop spans 15 amino acids. Germline assignment: CDR1 LNHNV and CDR2 YYDKDF (reference sequence). CDR3 residues: CATSRGEGGKDTQYF. In nucleotides, the CDR3 is TGTGCCACCAGCAGAGGAGAAGGGGGAAAAGATACGCAGTATTTT.

This clonotype was seen at least ten times. The chain is built from TRBV5-1 and TRBJ2-2; D may be TRBD1 (5 bases). CDR1 is SGHRS and CDR2 is YFSETQ in the germline V gene. CDR3 length: 13 residues. The germline V and J ends were trimmed by 5 bases and 3 bases, with 8 bases remaining between them. The CDR3 DNA reads as TGCGCCAGCAGAGCCAGGGACACCGGGGAGCTGTTTTTT. Translated: CASRARDTGELFF.

This clonotype was detected ten times or more. The chain recombines TRBV7-8 with TRBJ2-3; D is undetermined. CDR1 is SGHVS and CDR2 is FQNEAQ in the germline V gene. V dropped 4 bases and J dropped 3 bases, with 8 bases sitting between them. CDR3 length equals 13 residues. The CDR3 sequence is CASSSRQTDTQYF. As DNA, the CDR3 is TGTGCCAGCAGCTCCAGACAAACAGATACGCAGTATTTT.

At least ten counts were recorded for this clonotype. J is TRBJ1-1 and V is TRBV20-1; no clear D. Germline V lookup: CDR1 DFQATT, CDR2 SNEGSKA (reference sequence). The CDR3 loop spans 11 amino acids. The V and J ends lost 2 bases and 3 bases respectively, with 4 bases between them. CDR3 sequence reads: CSARRHTEAFF. CDR3 DNA: TGCAGTGCTAGACGCCACACTGAAGCTTTCTTT.

The chain employs TRBV5-1 and TRBJ2-5, with D possibly matching TRBD2 (5 bases). V lost 0 bases, J lost 0 bases, and 12 bases lay in between. The CDR3 consists of 16 residues. Germline CDR1 is SGHRS and CDR2 is YFSETQ. Here the CDR3 DNA reads TGCGCCAGCAGCTTGGCGCCTACTAGGGACCAAGAGACCCAGTACTTC. Protein sequence: CASSLAPTRDQETQYF. Variable domain in full (rest from reference TRBV5-1 and TRBJ2-5): KAGVTQTPRYLIKTRGQQVTLSCSPISGHRSVSWYQQTPGQGLQFLFEYFSETQRNKGNFPGRFSGRQFSNSRSEMNVSTLELGDSALYLCASSLAPTRDQETQYFGPGTRLLVL.

The table lists this clonotype with many counts. The J gene is TRBJ2-1, the V gene TRBV18; unclear D gene. CDR3 length: 15 residues. Per germline, CDR1 KGHSH and CDR2 LQKENI. V gave up 0 bases and J gave up 6 bases, with 12 bases separating them. The CDR3 spells CASSPPSSTRNEQFF. The DNA for the CDR3 is TGTGCCAGCTCACCACCGAGCAGCACCCGCAATGAGCAGTTCTTC. Full variable domain (rest looked up from reference TRBV18 and TRBJ2-1): NAGVMQNPRHLVRRRGQEARLRCSPMKGHSHVYWYRQLPEEGLKFMVYLQKENIIDESGMPKERFSAEFPKEGPSILRIQQVVRGDSAAYFCASSPPSSTRNEQFFGPGTRLTVL.

The sample holds a few counts of this clonotype. The chain couples TRBV24-1 to TRBJ2-1, with TRBD2 matching over 11 bases. Unmatched junction bases numbered 4, after V lost 6 bases and J lost 4 bases. The CDR3 is made up of 15 amino acids. CDR1 KGHDR and CDR2 SFDVKD come from the germline V gene. CDR3 protein: CATSWGTSGYNEQFF. Here the CDR3 DNA reads TGTGCCACCAGTTGGGGGACTAGCGGTTACAATGAGCAGTTCTTC.

This clonotype was seen many times. The genes are TRBV7-2 and TRBJ2-7; tentative D call: TRBD1 (6 bases). This CDR3 has 13 residues. Germline V gene lookup returns CDR1 SGHTA and CDR2 FQGNSA. V lost 3 bases and J lost 5, with 11 bases in between. CDR3 in amino acids: CASSFRTENEQYF. The DNA for the CDR3 is TGTGCCAGCAGCTTTAGGACAGAGAACGAGCAGTACTTC.

This clonotype came up many times. The V gene is TRBV20-1, the J gene TRBJ2-1; 10 bases are a match to TRBD2. Germline CDR1 reads DFQATT; CDR2 reads SNEGSKA (reference sequence). Trimming cost V 6 bases and J 8 bases; bases outside gene matches: 7. This CDR3 spans 13 amino acids. The CDR3 sequence is CSAPLAGADEQFF. CDR3 bases: TGCAGTGCACCTCTAGCGGGAGCCGATGAGCAGTTCTTC.

This clonotype was recorded many times. This chain links TRBV5-1 with TRBJ2-1, with 8 bases aligning to TRBD2. CDR1 and CDR2 from the germline V gene are SGHRS and YFSETQ. J was trimmed by 3 bases and V by 1 base; bases with no gene match: 6. This CDR3 spans 16 amino acids. The CDR3 region is CASSLPAAGGYNEQFF. CDR3 nucleotide sequence: TGCGCCAGCAGCTTGCCGGCCGCGGGAGGCTACAATGAGCAGTTCTTC.

This clonotype has just a few counts. This rearrangement joins TRBV5-5 to TRBJ2-2; D is unclear. V was clipped by 3 bases and J by 6 bases, with 15 bases between them. Germline assignment: CDR1 SGHKS and CDR2 YYEKEE (reference sequence). CDR3 length: 15 amino acids. CDR3 nucleotides: TGTGCCAGCAGCTCCACCGTAGAGGACGCCGGGGAGCTGTTTTTT. This encodes CASSSTVEDAGELFF.

There are a few counts of this clonotype. The chain joins TRBV7-6 to TRBJ1-3; 9 bases match TRBD1. The V and J ends lost 1 base and 0 bases, in that order; junction bases with no gene match: 7. Germline V gene lookup returns CDR1 SGHVS and CDR2 FNYEAQ. This CDR3 region has 18 residues. The CDR3 loop is CASSLGTGGSSSGNTIYF. CDR3 DNA: TGTGCCAGCAGCTTAGGAACAGGGGGCTCAAGCTCTGGAAACACCATATATTTT.

This clonotype was seen at least ten times. This sequence joins TRBV30 and TRBJ1-5; a weak D match, TRBD1 (6 bases). The CDR3 runs to 14 residues. V dropped 0 bases and J dropped 6 bases, with 12 bases sitting between them. The germline CDR1 and CDR2 sequences are GTSNPN and SVGIG (reference sequence). This chain's CDR3 is CAWSVAGAGQPQHF. The CDR3 DNA reads as TGTGCCTGGAGTGTTGCAGGGGCGGGTCAGCCCCAGCATTTT.